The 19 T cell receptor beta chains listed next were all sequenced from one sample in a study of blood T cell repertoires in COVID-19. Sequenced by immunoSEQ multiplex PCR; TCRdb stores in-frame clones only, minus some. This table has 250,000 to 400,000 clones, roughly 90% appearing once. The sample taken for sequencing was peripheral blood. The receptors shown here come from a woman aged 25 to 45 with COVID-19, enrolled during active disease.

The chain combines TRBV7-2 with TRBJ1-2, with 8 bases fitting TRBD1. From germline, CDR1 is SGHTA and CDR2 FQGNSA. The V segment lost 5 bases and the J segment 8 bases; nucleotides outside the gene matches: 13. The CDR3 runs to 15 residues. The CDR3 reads CASSPSSTGGWGYTF. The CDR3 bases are TGTGCCAGCAGCCCGTCGAGCACAGGGGGGTGGGGCTACACCTTC.

The CDR3 reads CASSLNRQGNSGNTIYF. The CDR3 nucleotides are TGTGCCAGCAGCCTCAACCGACAGGGGAACTCTGGAAACACCATATATTTT. V gene TRBV7-2 combines with J gene TRBJ1-3; 8 bases match TRBD1. The germline CDR1 and CDR2 sequences are SGHTA and FQGNSA. The CDR3 runs to 17 residues. Trimming removed 5 bases from V and 0 bases from J; junction bases left unmatched: 9.

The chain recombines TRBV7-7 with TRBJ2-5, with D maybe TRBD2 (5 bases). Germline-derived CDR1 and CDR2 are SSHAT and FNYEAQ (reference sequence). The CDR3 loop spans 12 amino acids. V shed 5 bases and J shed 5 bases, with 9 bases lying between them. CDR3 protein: CASSAAGETQYF. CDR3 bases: TGTGCCAGCAGCGCGGCGGGCGAGACCCAGTACTTC. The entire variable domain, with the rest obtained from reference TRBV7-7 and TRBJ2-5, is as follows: GAGVSQSPRYKVTKRGQDVTLRCDPISSHATLYWYQQALGQGPEFLTYFNYEAQPDKSGLPSDRFSAERPEGSISTLTIQRTEQRDSAMYRCASSAAGETQYFGPGTRLLVL.

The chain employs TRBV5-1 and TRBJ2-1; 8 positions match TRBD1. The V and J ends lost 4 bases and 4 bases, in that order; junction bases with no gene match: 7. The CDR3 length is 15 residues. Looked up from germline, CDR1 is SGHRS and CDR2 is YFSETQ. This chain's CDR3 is CASSAGQGHYNEQFF. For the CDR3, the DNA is TGCGCCAGCAGCGCTGGACAGGGCCATTACAATGAGCAGTTCTTC.

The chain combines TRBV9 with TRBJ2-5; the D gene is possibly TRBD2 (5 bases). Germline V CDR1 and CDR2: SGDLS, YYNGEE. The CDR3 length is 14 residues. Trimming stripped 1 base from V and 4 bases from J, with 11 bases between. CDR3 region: CASSVRGSGETQYF. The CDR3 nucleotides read TGTGCCAGCAGCGTACGAGGGAGTGGAGAGACCCAGTACTTC.

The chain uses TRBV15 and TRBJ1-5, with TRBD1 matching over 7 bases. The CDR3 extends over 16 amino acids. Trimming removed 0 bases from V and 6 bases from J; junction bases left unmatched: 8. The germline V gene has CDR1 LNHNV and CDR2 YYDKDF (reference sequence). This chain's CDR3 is CATSREVGTAGQPQHF. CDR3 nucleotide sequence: TGTGCCACCAGCAGAGAGGTAGGGACAGCGGGTCAGCCCCAGCATTTT.

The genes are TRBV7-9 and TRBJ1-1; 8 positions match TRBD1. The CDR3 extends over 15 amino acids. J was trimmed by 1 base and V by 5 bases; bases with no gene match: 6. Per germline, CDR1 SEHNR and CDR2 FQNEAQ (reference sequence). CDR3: CASSPDRGQNTEAFF. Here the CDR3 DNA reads TGTGCCAGCAGCCCAGACAGGGGACAGAACACTGAAGCTTTCTTT.

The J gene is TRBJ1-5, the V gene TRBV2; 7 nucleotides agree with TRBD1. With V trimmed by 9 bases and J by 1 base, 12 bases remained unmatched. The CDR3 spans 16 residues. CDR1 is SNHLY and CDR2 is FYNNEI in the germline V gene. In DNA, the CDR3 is TGTGCCAGTTCCGGGACAGTTACCCGCAGCAATCAGCCCCAGCATTTT. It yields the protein CASSGTVTRSNQPQHF.

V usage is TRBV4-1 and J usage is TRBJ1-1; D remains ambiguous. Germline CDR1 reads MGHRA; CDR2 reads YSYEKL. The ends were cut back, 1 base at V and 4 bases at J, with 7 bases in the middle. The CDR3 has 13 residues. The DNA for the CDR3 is TGCGCCAGCAGCCAAGGGGAGTTCACTGAAGCTTTCTTT. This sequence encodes CASSQGEFTEAFF.

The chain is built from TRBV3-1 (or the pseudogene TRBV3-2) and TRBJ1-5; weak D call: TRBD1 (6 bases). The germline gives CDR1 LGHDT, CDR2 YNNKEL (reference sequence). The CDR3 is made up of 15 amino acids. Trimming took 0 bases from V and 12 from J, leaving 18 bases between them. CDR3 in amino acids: CASSQDLARGGNQHF. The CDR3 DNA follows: TGTGCCAGCAGCCAAGATCTAGCGAGGGGGGGCAACCAGCATTTT.

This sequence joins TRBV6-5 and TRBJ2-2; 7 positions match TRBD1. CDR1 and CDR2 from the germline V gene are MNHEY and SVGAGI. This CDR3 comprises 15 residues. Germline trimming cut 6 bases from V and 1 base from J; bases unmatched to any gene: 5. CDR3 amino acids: CASRLGQWNTGELFF. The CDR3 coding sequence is TGTGCCAGCAGATTGGGACAGTGGAACACCGGGGAGCTGTTTTTT.

CDR3 sequence: CASSPPLAGGGNEQFF. In DNA, the CDR3 is TGCGCCAGCAGCCCGCCCCTAGCGGGAGGAGGAAATGAGCAGTTCTTC. This chain links TRBV5-1 with TRBJ2-1; 11 bases agree with TRBD2. Germline CDR1 is SGHRS and CDR2 is YFSETQ. The CDR3 covers 16 residues. V lost 4 bases, J lost 7 bases, and 10 bases stayed unmatched.

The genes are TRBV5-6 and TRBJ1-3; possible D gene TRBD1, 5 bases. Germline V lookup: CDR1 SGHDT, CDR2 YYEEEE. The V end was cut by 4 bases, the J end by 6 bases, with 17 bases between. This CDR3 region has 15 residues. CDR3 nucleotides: TGTGCCAGCAGCCCTACACCGGGGGGATTAAACACCATATATTTT. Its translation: CASSPTPGGLNTIYF.

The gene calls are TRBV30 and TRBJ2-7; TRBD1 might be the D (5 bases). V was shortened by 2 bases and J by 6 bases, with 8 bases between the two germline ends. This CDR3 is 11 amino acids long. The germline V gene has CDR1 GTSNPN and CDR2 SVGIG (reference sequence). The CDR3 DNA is TGTGCCTGGAGTATAACAGGCGAGCAGTACTTC. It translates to CAWSITGEQYF.

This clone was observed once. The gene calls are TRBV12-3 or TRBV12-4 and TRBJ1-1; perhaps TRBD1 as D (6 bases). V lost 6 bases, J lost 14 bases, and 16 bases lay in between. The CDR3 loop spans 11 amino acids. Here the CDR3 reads CASSPLLGGFF. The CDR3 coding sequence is TGTGCCAGCAGCCCACTGCTAGGGGGATTCTTT.

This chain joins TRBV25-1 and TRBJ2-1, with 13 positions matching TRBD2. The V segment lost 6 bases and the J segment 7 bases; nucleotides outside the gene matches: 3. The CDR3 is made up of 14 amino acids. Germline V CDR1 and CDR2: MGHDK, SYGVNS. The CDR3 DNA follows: TGTGCCAGCAGAGGGACTAGCGGGACGAATGAGCAGTTCTTC. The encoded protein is CASRGTSGTNEQFF.

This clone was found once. The CDR3 here is CSAGTSRNTEAFF. CDR3 nucleotides: TGCAGCGCCGGGACTTCCCGGAACACTGAAGCTTTCTTT. The rearrangement links TRBV29-1 to TRBJ1-1; maybe TRBD1 (5 bases). CDR1 is SQVTM, CDR2 ANQGSEA, per germline. V was pared by 7 bases and J by 1 base, with 13 bases between. This CDR3 has 13 residues.

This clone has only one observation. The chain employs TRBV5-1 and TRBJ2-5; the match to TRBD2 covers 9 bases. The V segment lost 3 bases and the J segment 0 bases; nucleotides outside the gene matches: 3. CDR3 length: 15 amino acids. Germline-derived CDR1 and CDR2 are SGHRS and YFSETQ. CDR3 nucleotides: TGCGCCAGCAGCTCGGGACTAGCCCACCAAGAGACCCAGTACTTC. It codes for CASSSGLAHQETQYF. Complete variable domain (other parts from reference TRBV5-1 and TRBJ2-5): KAGVTQTPRYLIKTRGQQVTLSCSPISGHRSVSWYQQTPGQGLQFLFEYFSETQRNKGNFPGRFSGRQFSNSRSEMNVSTLELGDSALYLCASSSGLAHQETQYFGPGTRLLVL.

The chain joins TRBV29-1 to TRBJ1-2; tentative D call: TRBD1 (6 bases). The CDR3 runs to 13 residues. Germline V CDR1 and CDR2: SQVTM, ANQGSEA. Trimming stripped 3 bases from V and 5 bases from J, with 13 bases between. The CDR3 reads CSVDSGAPYGYTF. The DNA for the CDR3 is TGCAGCGTTGACTCAGGGGCCCCATATGGCTACACCTTC.